These 22 T cell receptor beta chains originate from one sample sequenced in a study of blood T cell repertoires in COVID-19. Libraries were prepared by immunoSEQ multiplex PCR; TCRdb keeps only in-frame clonotypes and omits some of them. Of about 95,000 clones listed, 70% to 85% are singletons. The sample comprised peripheral blood. The origin of the receptors is a human donor in a cohort sampled during active COVID-19.

This chain uses TRBV21-1 with TRBJ2-7; the table's D call, TRBD1, has no DNA check behind it. TRBV21-1 is labeled a pseudogene. The CDR3 has 16 residues. The CDR3 sequence: CASSMGAEIGAYEQYF. The CDR3 nucleotides read TGTGCCAGCAGCATGGGGGCAGAAATAGGAGCGTACGAGCAGTACTTC.

The chain has TRBV2 and TRBJ1-3; TRBD1 matches at 10 bases. The V and J ends lost 7 bases and 4 bases, in that order; junction bases with no gene match: 13. This CDR3 is 17 amino acids long. Looked up from germline, CDR1 is SNHLY and CDR2 is FYNNEI. The CDR3 here is CASTRRQGAFEGNTIYF. Written as DNA, the CDR3 is TGTGCCAGCACTAGGAGACAGGGGGCATTCGAAGGAAACACCATATATTTT.

This chain uses TRBV19 with TRBJ1-5; D perhaps matches TRBD1 (6 bases). V dropped 6 bases and J dropped 9 bases, with 12 bases sitting between them. The CDR3 length is 12 residues. The germline V gene has CDR1 LNHDA and CDR2 SQIVND (reference sequence). Here the CDR3 DNA reads TGTGCCAGTAGCGGACAGTTCGGGCCCCAGCATTTT. It specifies CASSGQFGPQHF.

The rearrangement links TRBV27 to TRBJ2-3; weak D call: TRBD1 (5 bases). The CDR3 loop spans 14 amino acids. V was cut by 2 bases and J by 5 bases, with 11 bases left in between. Germline assignment: CDR1 MNHEY and CDR2 SMNVEV (reference sequence). The CDR3 sequence: CASSLNGAKDTQYF. Written as DNA, the CDR3 is TGTGCCAGCAGTTTAAATGGGGCTAAAGATACGCAGTATTTT.

CDR3 loop: CASSSDRGTYGYTF. CDR3 in DNA: TGTGCCAGCAGCTCAGACAGGGGAACCTATGGCTACACCTTC. J is TRBJ1-2 and V is TRBV5-8; 8 bases map to TRBD1. This CDR3 has 14 residues. The V gene end was trimmed by 3 bases and the J gene end by 4 bases; junction bases not matched to a gene: 5. Per germline, CDR1 SGHTS and CDR2 YDEGEE.

The V call is TRBV7-8, the J call TRBJ2-3; TRBD2 is a possible D gene (5 bases). CDR3 length: 14 residues. The ends were cut back, 5 bases at V and 8 bases at J, with 17 bases in the middle. CDR1 is SGHVS, CDR2 FQNEAQ, per germline. The DNA for the CDR3 is TGTGCCAGCAGCCCTACCCCCGGACTTGCTACGCAGTATTTT. Encoded protein: CASSPTPGLATQYF.

The V gene is TRBV3-1 (or the pseudogene TRBV3-2), the J gene TRBJ2-3; TRBD2 matches at 9 bases. The CDR3 has 19 amino acids. Germline V gives CDR1 LGHDT, CDR2 YNNKEL (reference sequence). Unmatched junction bases numbered 11, after V lost 0 bases and J lost 1 base. The DNA for the CDR3 is TGTGCCAGCAGCCAAGATAGGAATGGAAGCGGGGGGCGCACAGATACGCAGTATTTT. Protein sequence: CASSQDRNGSGGRTDTQYF.

This chain links TRBV6-2 or TRBV6-3 with TRBJ2-7, with 10 bases fitting TRBD1. V lost 4 bases and J lost 4; bases outside the gene matches: 4. Germline loops: CDR1 MNHEY, CDR2 SVGEGT. This CDR3 spans 14 amino acids. The CDR3 bases are TGTGCCAGCAGTTCCCGGGACAGGGGTTACGAGCAGTACTTC. This translates into CASSSRDRGYEQYF.

The rearrangement joins TRBV10-3 to TRBJ2-1; 11 nucleotides line up with TRBD2. This CDR3 region has 15 residues. Germline CDR1 and CDR2: ENHRY and SYGVKD. J gave up 6 bases and V 6 bases, and 7 bases lay outside the gene matches. For the CDR3, the DNA is TGTGCCATCAGGAGCCTAGCGGGGGGCCGCAATGAGCAGTTCTTC. This encodes CAIRSLAGGRNEQFF.

The DNA of the CDR3 is TGTGCCAGTAGTATTCACTCAACTAATGAAAAACTGTTTTTT. It is translated as CASSIHSTNEKLFF. The V call is TRBV19, the J call TRBJ1-4; D remains unclear. Trimming removed 3 bases from V and 0 bases from J, with 5 bases in between. The CDR3 is made up of 14 amino acids. Germline values: CDR1 LNHDA, CDR2 SQIVND (reference sequence). The full variable domain, in which reference TRBV19 and TRBJ1-4 provide the parts outside the CDR3, is DGGITQSPKYLFRKEGQNVTLSCEQNLNHDAMYWYRQDPGQGLRLIYYSQIVNDFQKGDIAEGYSVSREKKESFPLTVTSAQKNPTAFYLCASSIHSTNEKLFFGSGTQLSVL.

This sequence joins TRBV3-1 (or the pseudogene TRBV3-2) and TRBJ2-3; 7 positions match TRBD2. J gave up 1 base and V 0 bases, and 4 bases lay outside the gene matches. The CDR3 contains 16 residues. Germline V CDR1 and CDR2: LGHDT, YNNKEL (reference sequence). CDR3 loop: CASSQDSAGGTDTQYF. CDR3 coding DNA: TGTGCCAGCAGCCAAGATAGCGCGGGAGGCACAGATACGCAGTATTTT.

The V and J genes are TRBV6-5 and TRBJ2-7; 10 bases agree with TRBD2. Germline V gives CDR1 MNHEY, CDR2 SVGAGI. The CDR3 has 16 residues. V lost 0 bases to trimming and J lost 1 base; unmatched junction nucleotides: 3. In DNA form, the CDR3 reads TGTGCCAGCAGTTACTCTAGCGGGGGGCCATCCTACGAGCAGTACTTC. This codes for CASSYSSGGPSYEQYF.

The genes are TRBV9 and TRBJ2-1; 7 positions match TRBD1. Germline lookup yields CDR1 SGDLS and CDR2 YYNGEE. Losses at the gene ends were 4 bases for V and 7 bases for J; bases not matched to a gene: 11. This CDR3 has 15 residues. The CDR3 protein is CASSPGQLIDNEQFF. The CDR3 DNA sequence: TGTGCCAGCAGCCCGGGACAGCTTATTGATAATGAGCAGTTCTTC.

This clone has more than one count but fewer than ten. CDR3 residues: CASKGQGAGEQYF. The CDR3 DNA sequence: TGTGCCAGCAAGGGACAGGGGGCCGGGGAGCAGTACTTC. V gene TRBV2 combines with J gene TRBJ2-7; 12 bases match TRBD1. V lost 7 bases to trimming and J lost 7 bases; unmatched junction nucleotides: 5. Germline V gene data show CDR1 as SNHLY and CDR2 as FYNNEI. The CDR3 sequence is 13 residues long.

The chain carries TRBV6-5 and TRBJ1-1; D perhaps matches TRBD1 (6 bases). The CDR3 is 16 amino acids. From germline, CDR1 is MNHEY and CDR2 SVGAGI. The V end was cut by 2 bases, the J end by 4 bases, with 17 bases between. The CDR3 coding sequence is TGTGCCAGCAGTTACGGGGGGGGCCGGCGGGGCACTGAAGCTTTCTTT. Translating gives CASSYGGGRRGTEAFF.

The chain employs TRBV5-1 and TRBJ2-3; 15 bases line up with TRBD2. The CDR3 extends over 16 amino acids. Trimming at V came to 3 bases and at J to 4 bases, leaving 3 bases not matched to a gene. CDR1 is SGHRS, CDR2 YFSETQ, per germline. The CDR3 region has the DNA TGCGCCAGCAGCTATGGGACTAGCGGGGGGTCAGATACGCAGTATTTT. It yields the protein CASSYGTSGGSDTQYF.

This clone was counted once. The chain couples TRBV10-2 to TRBJ1-3; D is unresolved. The CDR3 covers 14 residues. V shed 4 bases and J shed 1 base, with 8 bases lying between them. Germline CDR1 reads WSHSY; CDR2 reads SAAADI. The DNA of the CDR3 is TGCGCCAGCAGTGCGGCGGGTTCTGGAAACACCATATATTTT. This translates into CASSAAGSGNTIYF.

The gene calls are TRBV6-2 or TRBV6-3 and TRBJ1-1, with 7 bases matching TRBD1. Germline V gene data show CDR1 as MNHEY and CDR2 as SVGEGT. V gave up 5 bases and J gave up 0 bases; unmatched junction bases: 9. The CDR3 covers 16 residues. The CDR3 is CASSKGTGVVNTEAFF. The DNA for the CDR3 is TGTGCCAGCAGTAAGGGTACAGGGGTGGTGAACACTGAAGCTTTCTTT.

V usage is TRBV3-1 (or the pseudogene TRBV3-2) and J usage is TRBJ2-5, with 10 positions matching TRBD2. Trimming cost V 6 bases and J 5 bases; bases outside gene matches: 9. The CDR3 spans 15 residues. Germline-derived CDR1 and CDR2 are LGHDT and YNNKEL (reference sequence). The CDR3 protein is CASRRSSGSGETQYF. CDR3 sequence (DNA): TGTGCCAGCAGACGATCTAGCGGGAGCGGGGAGACCCAGTACTTC.

The chain links TRBV6-5 to TRBJ1-6, with 7 bases that match TRBD1. Germline lookup yields CDR1 MNHEY and CDR2 SVGAGI. J gave up 7 bases and V 7 bases, and 10 bases lay outside the gene matches. There are 15 residues in the CDR3. CDR3 region: CASIISGTANSPLHF. The DNA of the CDR3 is TGTGCCAGCATTATTTCCGGGACAGCGAATTCACCCCTCCACTTT.

The rearrangement links TRBV28 to TRBJ2-5; D ambiguous. Germline assignment: CDR1 MDHEN and CDR2 SYDVKM. The germline V and J ends were trimmed by 5 bases and 5 bases, with 18 bases remaining between them. The CDR3 loop spans 15 amino acids. The CDR3: CASSAPTRIWETQYF. CDR3 nucleotide sequence: TGTGCCAGCAGTGCCCCGACCAGGATTTGGGAGACCCAGTACTTC.

The chain is built from TRBV11-2 and TRBJ1-1; D is ambiguous. From germline, CDR1 is SGHAT and CDR2 FQNNGV. V was clipped by 0 bases and J by 7 bases, with 15 bases between them. The CDR3 loop spans 15 amino acids. The CDR3 DNA sequence: TGTGCCAGCAGCTTAGAAATCCTACTCACAGTTGAAGCTTTCTTT. Protein product: CASSLEILLTVEAFF.